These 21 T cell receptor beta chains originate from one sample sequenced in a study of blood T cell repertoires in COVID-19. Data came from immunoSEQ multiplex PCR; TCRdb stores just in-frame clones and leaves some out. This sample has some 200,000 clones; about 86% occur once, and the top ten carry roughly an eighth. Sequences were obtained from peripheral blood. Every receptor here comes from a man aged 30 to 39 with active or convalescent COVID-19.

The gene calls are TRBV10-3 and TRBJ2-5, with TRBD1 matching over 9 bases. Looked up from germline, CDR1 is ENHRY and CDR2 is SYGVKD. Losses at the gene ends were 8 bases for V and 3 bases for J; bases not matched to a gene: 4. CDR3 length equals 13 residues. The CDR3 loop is CAIAWDREETQYF. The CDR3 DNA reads TGTGCCATCGCCTGGGACAGGGAAGAGACCCAGTACTTC.

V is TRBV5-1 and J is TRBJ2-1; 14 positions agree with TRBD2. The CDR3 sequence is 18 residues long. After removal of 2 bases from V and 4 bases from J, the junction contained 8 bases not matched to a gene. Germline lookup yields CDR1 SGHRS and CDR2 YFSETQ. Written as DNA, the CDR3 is TGCGCCAGCAGCTTTGGACTAGCGGGAGGTACGGGATACAATGAGCAGTTCTTC. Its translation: CASSFGLAGGTGYNEQFF.

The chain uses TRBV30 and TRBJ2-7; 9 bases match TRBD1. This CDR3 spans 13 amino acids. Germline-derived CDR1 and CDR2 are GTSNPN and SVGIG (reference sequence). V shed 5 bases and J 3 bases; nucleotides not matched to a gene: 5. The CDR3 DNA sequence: TGTGCCTGGGATACAGGGGGCCTCTACGAGCAGTACTTC. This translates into CAWDTGGLYEQYF. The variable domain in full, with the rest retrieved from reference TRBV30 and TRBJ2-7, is SQTIHQWPATLVQPVGSPLSLECTVEGTSNPNLYWYRQAAGRGLQLLFYSVGIGQISSEVPQNLSASRPQDRQFILSSKKLLLSDSGFYLCAWDTGGLYEQYFGPGTRLTVT.

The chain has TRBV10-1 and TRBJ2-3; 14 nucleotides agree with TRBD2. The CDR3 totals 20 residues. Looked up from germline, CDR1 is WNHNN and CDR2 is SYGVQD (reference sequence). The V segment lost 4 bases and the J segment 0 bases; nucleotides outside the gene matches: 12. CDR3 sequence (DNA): TGCGCCAGCAGTGGAGTCGGGGGACTAGCGGGGGCCGCTAGCACAGATACGCAGTATTTT. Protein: CASSGVGGLAGAASTDTQYF.

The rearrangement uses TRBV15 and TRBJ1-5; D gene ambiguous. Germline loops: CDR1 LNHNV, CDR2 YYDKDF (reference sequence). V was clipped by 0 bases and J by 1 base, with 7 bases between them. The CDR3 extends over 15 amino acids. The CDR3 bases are TGTGCCACCAGCAGAGAAGCAGGCAGCAATCAGCCCCAGCATTTT. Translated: CATSREAGSNQPQHF.

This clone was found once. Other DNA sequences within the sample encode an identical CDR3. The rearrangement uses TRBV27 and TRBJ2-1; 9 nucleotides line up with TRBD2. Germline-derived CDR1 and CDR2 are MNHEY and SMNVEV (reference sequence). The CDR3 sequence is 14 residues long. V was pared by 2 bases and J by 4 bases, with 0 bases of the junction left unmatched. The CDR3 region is CASSLAGGYNEQFF. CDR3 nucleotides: TGTGCCAGCAGTTTAGCGGGAGGGTACAATGAGCAGTTCTTC.

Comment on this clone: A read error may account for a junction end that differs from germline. In DNA form, the CDR3 reads TGTGCCAGCAGGGAAGACAGGGCGAGGACTGAAGCTTTCTTT. It specifies CASREDRARTEAFF. V is TRBV2 and J is TRBJ1-1; 7 nucleotides align to TRBD1. The germline gives CDR1 SNHLY, CDR2 FYNNEI. The CDR3 loop spans 14 amino acids.

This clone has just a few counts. CDR3 region: CASSADRVRTEAFF. CDR3 bases: TGTGCCAGCAGCGCCGACAGGGTTCGAACTGAAGCTTTCTTT. V gene TRBV6-5 combines with J gene TRBJ1-1; TRBD1 matches at 7 bases. Germline V gene lookup returns CDR1 MNHEY and CDR2 SVGAGI. The CDR3 consists of 14 residues. Losses at the gene ends were 6 bases for V and 5 bases for J; bases not matched to a gene: 9.

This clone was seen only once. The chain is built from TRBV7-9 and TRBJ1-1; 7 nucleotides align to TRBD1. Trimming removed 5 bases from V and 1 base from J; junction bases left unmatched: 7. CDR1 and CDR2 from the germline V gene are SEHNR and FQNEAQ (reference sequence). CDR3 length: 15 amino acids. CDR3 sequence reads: CASSARQGRNTEAFF. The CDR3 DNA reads TGTGCCAGCAGCGCCCGACAGGGACGGAACACTGAAGCTTTCTTT.

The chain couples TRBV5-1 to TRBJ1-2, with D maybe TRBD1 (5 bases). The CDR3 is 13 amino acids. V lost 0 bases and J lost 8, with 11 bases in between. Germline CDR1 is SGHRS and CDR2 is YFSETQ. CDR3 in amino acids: CASSLEGSVGYTF. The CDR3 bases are TGCGCCAGCAGCTTGGAGGGGTCGGTGGGCTACACCTTC.

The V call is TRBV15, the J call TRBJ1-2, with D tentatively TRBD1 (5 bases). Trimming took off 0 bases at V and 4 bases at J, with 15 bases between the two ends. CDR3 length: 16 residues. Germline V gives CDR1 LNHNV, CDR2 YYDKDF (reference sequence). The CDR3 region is CATSRDQYRRGYGYTF. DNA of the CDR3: TGTGCCACCAGCAGAGATCAATACAGGCGAGGCTATGGCTACACCTTC.

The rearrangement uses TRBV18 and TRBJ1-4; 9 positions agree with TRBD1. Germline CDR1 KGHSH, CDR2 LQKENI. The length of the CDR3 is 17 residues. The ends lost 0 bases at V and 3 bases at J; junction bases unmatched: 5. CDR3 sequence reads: CASSPPTGGNANEKLFF. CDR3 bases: TGTGCCAGCTCACCACCGACAGGGGGGAACGCTAATGAAAAACTGTTTTTT.

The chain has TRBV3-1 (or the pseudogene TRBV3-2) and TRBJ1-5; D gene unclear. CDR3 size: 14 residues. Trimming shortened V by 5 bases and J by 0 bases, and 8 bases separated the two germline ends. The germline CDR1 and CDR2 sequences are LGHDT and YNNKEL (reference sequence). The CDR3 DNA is TGTGCCAGCAGCGCGAGGGTTAGCAATCAGCCCCAGCATTTT. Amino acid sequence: CASSARVSNQPQHF.

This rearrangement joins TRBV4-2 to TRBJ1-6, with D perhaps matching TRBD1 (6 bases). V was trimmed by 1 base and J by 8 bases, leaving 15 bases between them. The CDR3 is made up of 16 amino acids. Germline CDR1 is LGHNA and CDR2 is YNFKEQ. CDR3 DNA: TGTGCCAGCAGCCAAGTCCTAAGGGGGAAGGATTCACCCCTCCACTTT. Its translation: CASSQVLRGKDSPLHF.

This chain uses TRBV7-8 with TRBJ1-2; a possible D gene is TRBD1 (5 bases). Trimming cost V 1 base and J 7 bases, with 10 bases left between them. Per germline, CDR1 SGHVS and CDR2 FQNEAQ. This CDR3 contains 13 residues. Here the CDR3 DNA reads TGTGCCAGCAGCTTAGATGGGGCCTTTGGCTACACCTTC. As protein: CASSLDGAFGYTF.

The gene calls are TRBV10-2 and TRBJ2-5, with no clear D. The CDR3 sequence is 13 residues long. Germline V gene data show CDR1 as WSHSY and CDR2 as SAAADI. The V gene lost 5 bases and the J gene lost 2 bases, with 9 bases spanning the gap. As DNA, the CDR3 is TGCGCCAGCAGTTCGCTCGGTCAAGAGACCCAGTACTTC. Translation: CASSSLGQETQYF.

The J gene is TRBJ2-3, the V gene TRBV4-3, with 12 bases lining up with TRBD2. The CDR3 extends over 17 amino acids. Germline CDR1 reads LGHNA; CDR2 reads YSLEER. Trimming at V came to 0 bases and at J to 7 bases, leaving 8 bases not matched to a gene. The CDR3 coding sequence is TGCGCCAGCAGCCAAGATTCAACTAGCGGGAGGAAAAATACGCAGTATTTT. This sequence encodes CASSQDSTSGRKNTQYF.

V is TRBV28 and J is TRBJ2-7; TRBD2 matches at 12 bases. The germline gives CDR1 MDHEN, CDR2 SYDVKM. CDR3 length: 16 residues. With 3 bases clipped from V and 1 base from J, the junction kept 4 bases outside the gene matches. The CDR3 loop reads CASSFLGLAGSYEQYF. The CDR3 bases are TGTGCCAGCAGTTTCCTCGGACTAGCGGGGTCCTACGAGCAGTACTTC.

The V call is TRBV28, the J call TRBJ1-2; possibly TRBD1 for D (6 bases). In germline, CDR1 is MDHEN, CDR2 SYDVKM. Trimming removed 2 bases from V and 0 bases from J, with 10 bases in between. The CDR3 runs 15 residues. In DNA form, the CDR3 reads TGTGCCAGCAGTTTAAGGGGGAGTCCTAACTATGGCTACACCTTC. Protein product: CASSLRGSPNYGYTF.

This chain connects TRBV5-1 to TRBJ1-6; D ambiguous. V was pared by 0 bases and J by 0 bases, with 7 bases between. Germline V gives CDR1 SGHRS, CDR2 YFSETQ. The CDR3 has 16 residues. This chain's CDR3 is CASSLEVSSYNSPLHF. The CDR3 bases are TGCGCCAGCAGCTTGGAAGTGAGCTCCTATAATTCACCCCTCCACTTT.

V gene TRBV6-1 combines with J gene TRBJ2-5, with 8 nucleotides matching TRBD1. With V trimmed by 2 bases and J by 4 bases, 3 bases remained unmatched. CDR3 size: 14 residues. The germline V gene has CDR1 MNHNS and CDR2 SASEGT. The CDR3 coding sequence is TGTGCCAGCAGTGAACCGGACAGGGCAGAGACCCAGTACTTC. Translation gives CASSEPDRAETQYF.